Below, one T cell receptor (beta chain) is given with its context. This clonotype was seen ten or more times. Its antigen remains unidentified. No qualities accompany the bases; no much larger clone lies one base away. This record belongs to a study of T cells after yellow fever vaccination (dated by TCRdb to 2018 to 2020). For the wider study: Libraries from fractions with low cell numbers were prepared with the SMART-Seq v4 Ultra Low Input RNA kit. To track T-cell clones before and after primary and booster YFV17D yellow fever vaccination, bulk TCR alpha and beta repertoires were sequenced longitudinally. Two healthy male donors made up the cohort, one aged 18 to 30 years and the other aged 30 to 39 years. Blood was drawn at multiple timepoints before and after primary and secondary immunization, with bulk PBMC replicates and cell subsets isolated.

What the study reported, not specific to this receptor: Because abundant contaminating clonotypes from the bulk population could be contained in FACS-sorted repertoires, computational filtering was required. Most clones expanded after primary vaccination were re-detected after the booster (almost 98% of CD4 and around 86% of CD8), suggesting broad memory maintenance. The study included only two donors, which limits how far the findings can be generalized. A small fraction of clonotypes appeared in both the CD4 and CD8 compartments, likely as a result of convergent recombination. Compared with the primary T-cell response, the secondary T-cell response was faster but weaker, reaching its peak on day 5 rather than on day 15.

The sample's treatment or condition label is to be understood as: live attenuated yellow fever vaccine strain. At every blood-draw timepoint, two biological replicates of bulk PBMCs were collected. PBMCs were isolated from peripheral blood using a standard Ficoll-Paque protocol. TriZol was used to extract RNA from bulk PBMCs, CD4 and CD8 fractions, and dextramer-positive and dextramer-negative fractions. TCR cDNA was synthesized by 5'RACE template switching, through which a universal primer site and unique molecular identifiers were introduced. Priming for cDNA synthesis came from both the TCR alpha and TCR beta constant segments. Library amplification involved two PCR steps, and the second step added sample barcodes and sequencing adapters. Sequencing of libraries was done on Illumina HiSeq 2500 (2x100 bp) or NovaSeq (2x150 bp). Per the authors' processing: MIGEC was used to demultiplex reads and collapse the reads into UMI consensus sequences, and MiXCR was used for V(D)J alignment. Vaccine-responding clonotypes were defined with edgeR using replicate PBMC samples, requiring FDR below 0.01 and a log2 fold change above 5 up to day 15. Each bulk clonotype was labeled CD4 or CD8 based on which sequenced repertoire, CD4 or CD8, contained the clonotype at higher abundance. TCRdb cleaned the public reads at Q25 with fastp, built clones with MiXCR and kept in-frame beta chains. One record per CDR3 amino acid sequence lists the most common genes and DNA. TCRdb's processing, not the authors' own work, is the source of the V and J calls. For this sample the table gives approximately 610,000 distinct CDR3 sequences, of which roughly a sixth were detected only once. Of the sample, 17% is held by the ten largest clones.

This clonotype was obtained from a young man who received the YFV17D yellow fever vaccine. This specimen was PBMCs, taken around 5 days after the first yellow fever vaccination.

The CDR3 protein is CASSSLSRLRKNYGYTF. The sequenced DNA is TGTGCCAGCAGCTCCCTTTCGAGACTTAGGAAGAACTATGGCTACACCTTC. The chain was built from TRBV7-3 and TRBJ1-2; no D gene can be assigned with confidence. The germline V gene specifies SGHTA as CDR1 and FQGTGA as CDR2. V gives up 4 bases and J gives up 2 bases, and the segment between their germline ends measures 20 bases. Measured from the cysteine to the phenylalanine, the CDR3 is 17 residues long. Only the CDR3 DNA stays, 51 bases, in frame from base 1.